These 26 T cell receptor beta chains were all obtained from the same sample, sequenced in a study of T cell responses to AZD1222 COVID-19 vaccine. TCRdb's copy holds only in-frame clones and misses some; the assay was immunoSEQ multiplex PCR. The table has about 81,000 clones, more than 85% seen once. This specimen was peripheral blood, taken 28 days after the second AZD1222 dose. These receptors were collected from an adult who received the AZD1222 COVID-19 vaccine.

J is TRBJ1-3 and V is TRBV2; D might be TRBD1 (6 bases). This CDR3 comprises 15 residues. The germline V gene encodes CDR1 SNHLY and CDR2 FYNNEI. Deletions cut 8 bases from V and 0 bases from J, with 14 bases between. For the CDR3, the DNA is TGTGCCAGCCCCCGGGGGCCGACCTCTGGAAACACCATATATTTT. It encodes CASPRGPTSGNTIYF.

In DNA, the CDR3 is TGTGCCAGCAGCTTCGATAGTGGGGACCCAGGGAGCATTCAGTACTTC. This translates into CASSFDSGDPGSIQYF. The chain carries TRBV7-3 and TRBJ2-4; D could derive from TRBD1 or TRBD2 (5 bases each). CDR1 SGHTA and CDR2 FQGTGA come from the germline V gene. This CDR3 comprises 16 residues. V was pared by 3 bases and J by 9 bases, with 21 bases between.

The chain recombines TRBV7-2 with TRBJ2-3; D not resolved. V lost 1 base and J 2 bases, leaving 4 bases between the germline ends. The CDR3 sequence is 13 residues long. CDR1 and CDR2 (germline): SGHTA, FQGNSA. For the CDR3, the DNA is TGTGCCAGCAGCTTAGGTTACACAGATACGCAGTATTTT. It codes for CASSLGYTDTQYF.

This chain joins TRBV6-2 or TRBV6-3 and TRBJ2-2; no clear D gene. Trimming pared 0 bases from V and 5 bases from J, leaving 7 bases between. This CDR3 region has 14 residues. CDR1 is MNHEY and CDR2 is SVGEGT in the germline V gene. CDR3 nucleotide sequence: TGTGCCAGCAGTTACTCTGGGGAAACCGGGGAGCTGTTTTTT. Its translation is CASSYSGETGELFF.

This chain joins TRBV28 and TRBJ1-5; no clear D. V lost 4 bases and J lost 6, with 13 bases in between. Germline V lookup: CDR1 MDHEN, CDR2 SYDVKM. This CDR3 is 14 amino acids long. CDR3 DNA sequence: TGTGCCAGCAGTTATATTAGGACTGGTCAGCCCCAGCATTTT. Protein sequence: CASSYIRTGQPQHF.

The V and J genes are TRBV28 and TRBJ2-1; tentative D call: TRBD1 (6 bases). Trimming pared 3 bases from V and 4 bases from J, leaving 7 bases between. CDR3 size: 13 residues. Per the germline V gene, CDR1 is MDHEN and CDR2 is SYDVKM. The CDR3 coding sequence is TGTGCCAGCAGTTTCAGGGGATACAATGAGCAGTTCTTC. Translation gives CASSFRGYNEQFF.

V usage is TRBV29-1 and J usage is TRBJ2-5; TRBD2 aligns across 8 bases. Germline V CDR1 and CDR2: SQVTM, ANQGSEA. Trimming took 3 bases from V and 4 from J; bases not matched to a gene: 4. The length of the CDR3 is 13 residues. The CDR3: CSVDLAGRETQYF. The DNA for the CDR3 is TGCAGCGTTGACTTAGCGGGACGAGAGACCCAGTACTTC.

The chain uses TRBV7-2 and TRBJ2-5; a possible D gene is TRBD2 (6 bases). Per the germline V gene, CDR1 is SGHTA and CDR2 is FQGNSA. The ends were cut back, 1 base at V and 0 bases at J, with 9 bases in the middle. The CDR3 extends over 15 amino acids. CDR3 amino acids: CASSLVAGNQETQYF. The CDR3 DNA is TGTGCCAGCAGCTTAGTTGCGGGGAACCAAGAGACCCAGTACTTC.

In this sample, this clone turned up once. J is TRBJ2-5 and V is TRBV7-2; no clear D gene. Germline loops: CDR1 SGHTA, CDR2 FQGNSA. Trimming left V 2 bases short and J 2 bases short, with 12 bases between. There are 15 residues in the CDR3. CDR3 nucleotides: TGTGCCAGCAGCTTATCAGGCAATTCTCAAGAGACCCAGTACTTC. This gives the protein CASSLSGNSQETQYF.

The V call is TRBV18, the J call TRBJ2-5, with D tentatively TRBD1 (5 bases). Germline V CDR1 and CDR2: KGHSH, LQKENI. The CDR3 consists of 13 residues. Between the trimmed V and J ends, which lost 3 bases and 3 bases, there was a span of 8 bases. The CDR3 is CASSPQGKETQYF. CDR3 nucleotide sequence: TGTGCCAGCTCACCCCAGGGCAAAGAGACCCAGTACTTC.

V gene TRBV4-1 combines with J gene TRBJ2-1; TRBD1 might be the D (6 bases). This CDR3 region has 16 residues. V was shortened by 4 bases and J by 0 bases, with 13 bases between the two germline ends. Germline V gene sequence: CDR1 MGHRA, CDR2 YSYEKL. CDR3 residues: CASSPSSDSSYNEQFF. The CDR3 bases are TGCGCCAGCAGCCCCTCTTCGGACAGCTCCTACAATGAGCAGTTCTTC.

This chain connects TRBV7-8 to TRBJ2-2, with D maybe TRBD1 (6 bases). V was trimmed by 6 bases and J by 6 bases, leaving 20 bases between them. The CDR3 has 16 amino acids. Per germline, CDR1 SGHVS and CDR2 FQNEAQ. In DNA, the CDR3 is TGTGCCAGCAGTCAAACCGGGACACCGTTCGCCGGGGAGCTGTTTTTT. Encoded protein: CASSQTGTPFAGELFF.

This chain joins TRBV7-8 and TRBJ2-7, with D perhaps matching TRBD1 or TRBD2 (7 bases each). The V end lost 1 base, the J end lost 3 bases, and 16 bases lay between the germline ends. Germline-derived CDR1 and CDR2 are SGHVS and FQNEAQ. The CDR3 is 16 residues long. The CDR3 reads CASSLGLARGGYEQYF. Here the CDR3 DNA reads TGTGCCAGCAGCTTAGGGTTGGCCAGGGGGGGCTACGAGCAGTACTTC. Full variable domain (missing parts from reference TRBV7-8 and TRBJ2-7): GAGVSQSPRYKVAKRGQDVALRCDPISGHVSLFWYQQALGQGPEFLTYFQNEAQLDKSGLPSDRFFAERPEGSVSTLKIQRTQQEDSAVYLCASSLGLARGGYEQYFGPGTRLTVT.

The chain carries TRBV25-1 and TRBJ1-6; unclear D gene. Germline V lookup: CDR1 MGHDK, CDR2 SYGVNS. The length of the CDR3 is 11 residues. V shed 8 bases and J shed 13 bases, with 12 bases lying between them. The CDR3 is CASGLKVPLHF. CDR3 nucleotide sequence: TGTGCCAGCGGGTTGAAGGTCCCCCTCCACTTT. The full variable domain, in which reference TRBV25-1 and TRBJ1-6 provide the parts outside the CDR3, is EADIYQTPRYLVIGTGKKITLECSQTMGHDKMYWYQQDPGMELHLIHYSYGVNSTEKGDLSSESTVSRIRTEHFPLTLESARPSHTSQYLCASGLKVPLHFGNGTRLTVT.

The rearrangement uses TRBV4-3 and TRBJ1-6; 7 bases fit TRBD1. V lost 1 base to trimming and J lost 8 bases; unmatched junction nucleotides: 2. CDR1 is LGHNA, CDR2 YSLEER, per germline. The CDR3 spans 14 residues. The CDR3 region is CASSQGTGHSPLHF. The CDR3 DNA sequence: TGCGCCAGCAGCCAAGGGACAGGACATTCACCCCTCCACTTT.

The chain is built from TRBV9 and TRBJ2-7; D is undetermined. CDR3 size: 14 residues. Germline values: CDR1 SGDLS, CDR2 YYNGEE. V was shortened by 4 bases and J by 2 bases, with 13 bases between the two germline ends. CDR3 nucleotides: TGTGCCAGCAGCCCGACCCCGGGCCCCTACGAGCAGTACTTC. It is translated as CASSPTPGPYEQYF.

The table lists this clone with a few counts. V and J are TRBV6-2 or TRBV6-3 and TRBJ2-1, with 7 bases lining up with TRBD1. The germline V gene encodes CDR1 MNHEY and CDR2 SVGEGT. This CDR3 contains 15 residues. Germline trimming cut 6 bases from V and 0 bases from J; bases unmatched to any gene: 5. The CDR3 is CASSWGQNSYNEQFF. The CDR3 DNA is TGTGCCAGCAGCTGGGGACAGAACTCCTACAATGAGCAGTTCTTC.

The genes are TRBV3-1 (or the pseudogene TRBV3-2) and TRBJ2-2; D is ambiguous. Deletions cut 2 bases from V and 1 base from J, with 17 bases between. Germline V lookup: CDR1 LGHDT, CDR2 YNNKEL (reference sequence). There are 18 residues in the CDR3. The CDR3 sequence is CASSQSPFGGENTGELFF. The CDR3, as DNA: TGTGCCAGCAGCCAAAGCCCATTTGGCGGTGAGAACACCGGGGAGCTGTTTTTT.

V and J are TRBV15 and TRBJ1-6; maybe TRBD1 (5 bases). Trimming left V 3 bases short and J 5 bases short, with 14 bases between. The CDR3 covers 16 residues. Looked up from germline, CDR1 is LNHNV and CDR2 is YYDKDF (reference sequence). The CDR3 reads CATSRFLTENNSPLHF. In DNA, the CDR3 is TGTGCCACCAGCAGGTTCTTGACAGAAAATAATTCACCCCTCCACTTT.

The chain links TRBV18 to TRBJ2-1; unclear D gene. Germline loops: CDR1 KGHSH, CDR2 LQKENI. The V end was cut by 0 bases, the J end by 5 bases, with 8 bases between. This CDR3 region has 14 residues. The CDR3 is CASSPPLGHNEQFF. In nucleotides, the CDR3 is TGTGCCAGCTCACCACCGCTAGGCCACAATGAGCAGTTCTTC.

CDR3 region: CASSPSGNHRTYEQYF. Here the CDR3 DNA reads TGTGCCAGCAGTCCCTCAGGGAACCACAGAACCTACGAGCAGTACTTC. This chain links TRBV27 with TRBJ2-7; possibly TRBD1 for D (5 bases). V dropped 5 bases and J dropped 2 bases, with 19 bases sitting between them. This CDR3 has 16 amino acids. Germline-derived CDR1 and CDR2 are MNHEY and SMNVEV (reference sequence).

This clone was observed once. CDR3 region: CASSNPTDTQYF. Here the CDR3 DNA reads TGTGCCAGCAGTAACCCCACAGATACGCAGTATTTT. The chain is built from TRBV12-3 or TRBV12-4 and TRBJ2-3; D is unclear. Trimming stripped 5 bases from V and 2 bases from J, with 5 bases between. This CDR3 spans 12 amino acids.

The chain links TRBV7-9 to TRBJ1-1, with D tentatively TRBD1 (6 bases). CDR1 SEHNR and CDR2 FQNEAQ come from the germline V gene (reference sequence). The CDR3 covers 14 residues. V was pared by 8 bases and J by 5 bases, with 18 bases between. CDR3 residues: CASVRQDPMTEAFF. The CDR3 region has the DNA TGTGCCAGCGTTCGACAGGACCCGATGACTGAAGCTTTCTTT. The complete variable domain, with remaining parts taken from reference TRBV7-9 and TRBJ1-1, reads DTGVSQNPRHKITKRGQNVTFRCDPISEHNRLYWYRQTLGQGPEFLTYFQNEAQLEKSRLLSDRFSAERPKGSFSTLEIQRTEQGDSAMYLCASVRQDPMTEAFFGQGTRLTVV.

The V call is TRBV15, the J call TRBJ2-3, with D uncertain. With 0 bases removed from V and 5 bases from J, the gap between germline ends came to 6 bases. The CDR3 loop spans 13 amino acids. Germline V gene sequence: CDR1 LNHNV, CDR2 YYDKDF (reference sequence). CDR3 sequence: CATSRDWEDTQYF. Written as DNA, the CDR3 is TGTGCCACCAGCAGAGATTGGGAAGATACGCAGTATTTT.

J is TRBJ1-5 and V is TRBV19, with TRBD1 matching 7 bases. CDR1 is LNHDA, CDR2 SQIVND, per germline (reference sequence). V shed 7 bases, J shed 4 bases, and the junction held 10 bases outside the gene matches. The CDR3 has 15 residues. The CDR3 DNA reads as TGTGCCAGTACCCCCGGGACAGTCCCTAATCAGCCCCAGCATTTT. Its translation is CASTPGTVPNQPQHF.

This sequence joins TRBV19 and TRBJ2-5, with 16 nucleotides matching TRBD2. This CDR3 contains 17 residues. After removal of 5 bases from V and 2 bases from J, the junction contained 5 bases not matched to a gene. Germline V gene sequence: CDR1 LNHDA, CDR2 SQIVND (reference sequence). The CDR3 nucleotides read TGTGCCAGTAGTCCGGGACTAGCGGGAGGGGGTCAAGAGACCCAGTACTTC. It is translated as CASSPGLAGGGQETQYF.